The rows below give T cell receptor beta chains drawn from one sample of a study of cytomegalovirus exposure and HLA in healthy donors. Clones were read by immunoSEQ multiplex PCR, and TCRdb kept only the in-frame ones, dropping some. The sample comprises approximately 200,000 clones, approximately 87% of which are singletons, and around 1.2% rests with the top ten. Material: PBMCs. These TCRs come from a human donor in good health. CDR3s include the opening cysteine and the closing phenylalanine or tryptophan.

V	J	CDR3
TRBV25-1	TRBJ1-5	CASRDSSNQPQHF
TRBV7-9	TRBJ1-3	CASSSPLEARRNAIYF
TRBV6-1	TRBJ2-3	CASSEARDEITDTQYF
TRBV28	TRBJ1-4	CASRLQGANNEKLFF
TRBV5-1	TRBJ2-1	CASSGLAPDSYNEQFF
TRBV5-1	TRBJ2-2	CASSLSGTGELFF
TRBV5-4	TRBJ2-3	CASRTSGTSDTQYF
TRBV6-1	TRBJ1-1	CASSEPGRGTEAFF
TRBV7-9	TRBJ2-7	CASKPGQGFHEQYF
TRBV5-1	TRBJ2-7	CASSVGASYEQYF
TRBV5-1	TRBJ2-5	CASRLSRGLGETQYF
TRBV6-5	TRBJ1-3	CASSYSGGNTGNTIYF
TRBV28	TRBJ1-1	CASSLDRNEAFF
TRBV10-3	TRBJ2-6	CAIKGLAGNSGANVLTF
TRBV19	TRBJ2-1	CASSISLSSLPPYNEQFF
TRBV4-1	TRBJ2-7	CASSQSPPGGLAYEQYF
TRBV7-6	TRBJ2-6	CASRHDRGGGANVLTF
TRBV5-4	TRBJ2-1	CASSRTSGRGEQFF
TRBV19	TRBJ2-7	CASSLGVRSSYEQYF
TRBV4-1	TRBJ2-7	CASSHGTTSGGYKQYF
TRBV5-1	TRBJ2-7	CASSSMSGRIYEQYF
TRBV7-9	TRBJ2-2	CASSFPGGKTGELFF
TRBV7-2	TRBJ2-3	CASSLDRGDTQYF
TRBV6-4	TRBJ2-1	CASSKNSGDNNEQFF
TRBV28	TRBJ2-1	CASTLAGGAYNEQFF
TRBV5-1	TRBJ1-3	CASSTGTGGSGNTIYF
TRBV28	TRBJ2-7	CASSRLGGAYEQYF
TRBV30	TRBJ2-3	CAWRRGSTDTQYF
TRBV6-6	TRBJ2-7	CASKHRTSYEQYF
TRBV6-1	TRBJ1-4	CASSETPLGGEKLFF
TRBV6-1	TRBJ1-4	CASSGQGGEKLFF
TRBV19	TRBJ1-5	CASSTGQGPSNQPQHF
TRBV5-6	TRBJ2-2	CASTYLLAGDTGELFF
TRBV2	TRBJ1-1	CASSWWEEAFF
TRBV7-8	TRBJ1-5	CASSLAEGAVGQPQHF
TRBV9	TRBJ2-1	CASSVVSGELSYNEQFF
TRBV29-1	TRBJ1-2	CSVETGAGYRYTF
TRBV6-5	TRBJ2-7	CASKNPSVEQYF
TRBV9	TRBJ2-2	CASSVGGGRTTGELFF
TRBV7-3	TRBJ2-7	CASSLGQHYEQYF
TRBV30	TRBJ1-5	CAWAQQGTQPQHF
TRBV27	TRBJ2-3	CASSWGLAASTDTQYF
TRBV11-3	TRBJ2-7	CASSRSGGPDYEQYF
TRBV7-6	TRBJ1-4	CASSLPPTGGTTNEKLFF
TRBV7-9	TRBJ2-7	CASSMVGRSYEQYF
TRBV4-1	TRBJ2-4	CASSWGLAGVGAKNIQYF
TRBV4-3	TRBJ2-5	CASSQESRAGETQYF
TRBV5-1	TRBJ2-1	CASSFSGRAYNEQFF
TRBV27	TRBJ2-1	CASSHRTSGYYNEQFF
TRBV2	TRBJ2-3	CASKLLTDTQYF
TRBV7-9	TRBJ2-5	CASSLGQGPGETQYF